This T cell receptor beta chain was observed in a study of response to subunit inactivated influenza vaccine. General study points: The authors suggested that few new T cells are recruited per seasonal influenza vaccination.

V dropped 6 bases and J dropped 7; count of bases not matched to a gene: 11. CDR1 and CDR2 (germline): SGHTS, YDEGEE. The CDR3 is 15 residues long. In this sample, this clonotype turned up a few times. What it binds is unknown. TCRdb analysed the RT-PCR reads with MiXCR anew, one entry per CDR3 protein. The table shows a few hundred thousand distinct CDR3 sequences, with roughly 10% occurring only once. The same sample was also studied in work on T cells expressing NK-cell markers. Per that paper: As the method of synthesis, 5'RACE template switching with UMIs yielded TCR beta cDNA. Eight donors were sequenced, seven testing HCMV-seropositive and one testing seronegative. The leading position in the CD3+CD56-NKG2C+ fraction of a handful of donors also went to these clonotypes.

This TCR derives from a man aged 50-59 years who received an inactivated influenza vaccine. This chain links TRBV5-8 with TRBJ2-1, with 9 positions matching TRBD1. The input for sequencing was PBMCs from blood, taken on the day of vaccination. DNA for the CDR3: TGTGCCAGCAACGCCCCGGGACAGGGTAGGAATGAGCAGTTCTTC. This encodes CASNAPGQGRNEQFF.